The 19 T cell receptor beta chains presented below share a single source sample, sequenced in a study of T cell changes during pregnancy in multiple sclerosis. The method was immunoSEQ multiplex PCR; TCRdb's version includes in-frame clones alone and lacks a portion of them. The sample has 29,000 or so clones, 70% to 90% seen once. Material: CD8+ T cells from peripheral blood mononuclear cells, obtained in the second trimester of pregnancy. These receptors were obtained from a female donor with multiple sclerosis, enrolled in a pregnancy study.

The V gene is TRBV7-3, the J gene TRBJ2-7; the match to TRBD2 covers 9 bases. V trimming: 4 bases; J trimming: 6 bases; junction bases outside the gene matches: 10. Germline V lookup: CDR1 SGHTA, CDR2 FQGTGA. This CDR3 spans 15 amino acids. The CDR3 sequence: CASSSDPGLAGEQYF. The CDR3 DNA follows: TGTGCCAGCAGCTCAGACCCGGGACTAGCCGGCGAGCAGTACTTC.

This clone was observed once. The chain combines TRBV7-9 with TRBJ1-2; 7 positions agree with TRBD1. Germline V gene data show CDR1 as SEHNR and CDR2 as FQNEAQ (reference sequence). Trimming removed 8 bases from V and 8 bases from J; junction bases left unmatched: 14. The CDR3 consists of 14 residues. DNA of the CDR3: TGTGCCAGCTCCTCTGACGACAGGGCCGGCGGCTACACCTTC. It encodes CASSSDDRAGGYTF.

The rearrangement links TRBV4-1 to TRBJ1-1; no definite D call. CDR1 is MGHRA and CDR2 is YSYEKL in the germline V gene. Trimming shortened V by 0 bases and J by 4 bases, and 6 bases separated the two germline ends. The CDR3 has 13 amino acids. The CDR3 DNA is TGCGCCAGCAGCCAAGATGGAGGCACTGAAGCTTTCTTT. This encodes CASSQDGGTEAFF.

The V call is TRBV7-8, the J call TRBJ1-4; 8 positions match TRBD1. The CDR3 has 16 residues. Germline trimming cut 4 bases from V and 2 bases from J; bases unmatched to any gene: 6. The V gene's germline CDR1 is SGHVS and CDR2 FQNEAQ. CDR3 in amino acids: CASSYSGTGTNEKLFF. In nucleotides, the CDR3 is TGTGCCAGCAGCTACTCAGGGACAGGCACTAATGAAAAACTGTTTTTT.

This chain links TRBV2 with TRBJ2-1; TRBD2 might be the D (5 bases). Germline V CDR1 and CDR2: SNHLY, FYNNEI. The ends were cut back, 3 bases at V and 2 bases at J, with 11 bases in the middle. The CDR3 length is 15 residues. This CDR3 is CASSEVEGTYNEQFF. The CDR3 nucleotides are TGTGCCAGCAGTGAGGTTGAGGGTACCTACAATGAGCAGTTCTTC.

V is TRBV13 and J is TRBJ2-2, with 7 bases aligning to TRBD2. Germline CDR1 is PRHDT and CDR2 is FYEKMQ (reference sequence). V was clipped by 3 bases and J by 6 bases; unmatched bases: 7. This CDR3 is 15 amino acids long. Here the CDR3 DNA reads TGTGCCAGCAGCTTCGGCGGGAGAGGGGCCGGGGAGCTGTTTTTT. Protein: CASSFGGRGAGELFF.

The V call is TRBV15, the J call TRBJ2-7; TRBD2 aligns across 7 bases. Germline lookup yields CDR1 LNHNV and CDR2 YYDKDF (reference sequence). Trimming took 0 bases from V and 2 from J; bases not matched to a gene: 1. The CDR3 totals 14 residues. The CDR3: CATSREREPYEQYF. In DNA, the CDR3 is TGTGCCACCAGCAGAGAGCGGGAGCCCTACGAGCAGTACTTC.

The chain joins TRBV4-3 to TRBJ2-3; D is possibly TRBD2 (6 bases). The germline CDR1 and CDR2 sequences are LGHNA and YSLEER. Trimming removed 1 base from V and 4 bases from J, with 9 bases in between. This CDR3 is built from 14 residues. The CDR3 DNA sequence: TGCGCCAGCAGCCAAGGTTGGGGGGCAGATACGCAGTATTTT. Protein product: CASSQGWGADTQYF.

The rearrangement joins TRBV9 to TRBJ2-1; D is possibly TRBD1 (6 bases). CDR3 length: 12 amino acids. The germline V and J ends were trimmed by 7 bases and 8 bases, with 13 bases remaining between them. CDR1 and CDR2 (germline): SGDLS, YYNGEE. The CDR3 sequence is CASQGIGYEQFF. The CDR3 nucleotides read TGTGCCAGCCAGGGGATCGGCTATGAGCAGTTCTTC.

The chain carries TRBV27 and TRBJ1-5; TRBD1 might be the D (6 bases). This CDR3 is built from 18 residues. Trimming left V 2 bases short and J 5 bases short, with 22 bases between. Germline CDR1 is MNHEY and CDR2 is SMNVEV (reference sequence). The CDR3 DNA reads TGTGCCAGCAGTTTAAAGGACACCAAAAAAGGGGGACATCAGCCCCAGCATTTT. Amino acid sequence: CASSLKDTKKGGHQPQHF.

The CDR3 DNA sequence: TGTGCCTGGAGTATCGGGGCTCCCACAGGGGGCGGAGGCTACACCTTC. Amino acids: CAWSIGAPTGGGGYTF. The rearrangement links TRBV30 to TRBJ1-2, with 9 bases fitting TRBD1. The CDR3 has 16 residues. Looked up from germline, CDR1 is GTSNPN and CDR2 is SVGIG (reference sequence). The V segment lost 2 bases and the J segment 8 bases; nucleotides outside the gene matches: 15.

The gene calls are TRBV4-3 and TRBJ1-1, with D unclear. The CDR3 is made up of 15 amino acids. Germline lookup yields CDR1 LGHNA and CDR2 YSLEER. The germline V and J ends were trimmed by 0 bases and 3 bases, with 11 bases remaining between them. The DNA for the CDR3 is TGCGCCAGCAGCCAAGATTATGAAGCGTACACTGAAGCTTTCTTT. It codes for CASSQDYEAYTEAFF.

This chain links TRBV2 with TRBJ1-1; TRBD1 matches 9 bases. Germline CDR1 reads SNHLY; CDR2 reads FYNNEI. The V segment lost 5 bases and the J segment 1 base; nucleotides outside the gene matches: 5. This CDR3 is built from 15 residues. Here the CDR3 reads CASSPRGQGNTEAFF. CDR3 bases: TGTGCCAGCAGTCCCCGGGGACAGGGGAACACTGAAGCTTTCTTT.

The CDR3 loop reads CASSLSPLENGYTF. CDR3 bases: TGTGCCAGCAGTTTAAGTCCCTTAGAGAATGGCTACACCTTC. This chain links TRBV27 with TRBJ1-2; D unclear. This CDR3 contains 14 residues. V was clipped by 2 bases and J by 6 bases, with 13 bases between them. Germline V gene data show CDR1 as MNHEY and CDR2 as SMNVEV (reference sequence).

The rearrangement links TRBV7-8 to TRBJ2-3; a weak D match, TRBD2 (5 bases). Trimming pared 6 bases from V and 4 bases from J, leaving 11 bases between. The CDR3 has 13 residues. The germline V gene has CDR1 SGHVS and CDR2 FQNEAQ. CDR3 DNA sequence: TGTGCCAGCAGGTTGTTGGGAGCAGATACGCAGTATTTT. Protein product: CASRLLGADTQYF.

The chain couples TRBV29-1 to TRBJ2-2; TRBD2 matches 9 bases. J gave up 7 bases and V 2 bases, and 11 bases lay outside the gene matches. The length of the CDR3 is 16 residues. Germline CDR1 is SQVTM and CDR2 is ANQGSEA. The CDR3 DNA reads as TGCAGCGTTGAAATAGCGGGGGACTCGTGGATCGGGGAGCTGTTTTTT. This sequence encodes CSVEIAGDSWIGELFF.

This rearrangement joins TRBV6-1 to TRBJ2-3; D is undetermined. Germline V gives CDR1 MNHNS, CDR2 SASEGT. V was cut by 0 bases and J by 0 bases, with 13 bases left in between. This CDR3 has 17 residues. Here the CDR3 DNA reads TGTGCCAGCAGTGAAGCCTTTGTAGAGACTAGCACAGATACGCAGTATTTT. Residues: CASSEAFVETSTDTQYF.

V usage is TRBV2 and J usage is TRBJ2-7; the match to TRBD1 covers 10 bases. The CDR3 extends over 18 amino acids. Germline lookup yields CDR1 SNHLY and CDR2 FYNNEI. Losses at the gene ends were 7 bases for V and 3 bases for J; bases not matched to a gene: 18. In DNA form, the CDR3 reads TGTGCCAGCAAGACCGGGACAGGGGACTCCACGGATATCTACGAGCAGTACTTC. Residues: CASKTGTGDSTDIYEQYF.

V and J are TRBV4-2 and TRBJ2-2, with D maybe TRBD2 (6 bases). Trimming pared 3 bases from V and 5 bases from J, leaving 13 bases between. The CDR3 is made up of 15 amino acids. The germline V gene encodes CDR1 LGHNA and CDR2 YNFKEQ. The CDR3 region has the DNA TGTGCCAGCAGCCAGACGGACTATGCTACCGGGGAGCTGTTTTTT. Residues: CASSQTDYATGELFF.